This T cell receptor (beta chain) was recorded in a study of blood T cell repertoires in COVID-19. Sequenced by immunoSEQ multiplex PCR; TCRdb stores in-frame clones only, minus some. In the table there are 300,000 to 450,000 clones, more than 70% of which are singletons. Germline V CDR1 and CDR2: KGHSH, LQKENI. There are 12 residues in the CDR3. V shed 4 bases and J shed 6 bases, with 9 bases lying between them. The V gene is TRBV18, the J gene TRBJ1-1; possibly TRBD1 for D (5 bases). The sequenced sample was peripheral blood. The clonotype originates from an older woman with COVID-19, enrolled during active disease. CDR3: CASSLTVSEAFF. For the CDR3, the DNA is TGTGCCAGCTCACTGACAGTATCTGAAGCTTTCTTT.